This T cell receptor beta chain was recorded in a study of cytomegalovirus exposure and HLA in healthy donors. Trimming left V 3 bases short and J 7 bases short, with 19 bases between. The CDR3 contains 16 residues. Germline V gives CDR1 LNHDA, CDR2 SQIVND (reference sequence). Study findings and constraints: Donor immune exposure was known only as CMV serostatus.

PCR employed 60 Vbeta and 13 Jbeta primers. Generated by immunoSEQ multiplex PCR, the TCRdb table keeps only in-frame clones and is missing some. The sample shows 150,000 or so clones, roughly three quarters of them seen only once. About this clone itself: Its antigen is as yet unknown.

This TCR was sampled from a man in his thirties or forties in good health and CMV-seropositive. The material sequenced was PBMCs. V and J are TRBV19 and TRBJ1-5, with D tentatively TRBD1 (5 bases). CDR3 nucleotides: TGTGCCAGTAGTATTCCAACCAGGGTAATAGGACAGCCCCAGCATTTT. This gives the protein CASSIPTRVIGQPQHF.